Below, 24 T cell receptor beta chains from the same sample are listed, as sequenced in a study of regulatory T cells in long-lasting Graves disease. Building the TCR beta libraries relied on iRepertoire HTBI primers, and CDR3 regions underwent Arm-PCR. Each CDR3 protein gets one entry after TCRdb re-called the multiplex PCR reads with MiXCR. The sample contains some 470,000 distinct CDR3 sequences, around a fifth of which appear only once. Time point given: persistent/refractory GD, antithyroid drugs over 5 years with positive TRAb. PBMCs were the source of the RNA used for TCR sequencing. Sequenced here: peripheral blood mononuclear cells (PBMCs), sampled when the disease was refractory, from a patient treated with antithyroid drugs. The receptors here all came from a female donor with Graves disease.

This clonotype occurred many times. This chain uses TRBV9 with TRBJ1-4; TRBD1 is a possible D gene (6 bases). Germline lookup yields CDR1 SGDLS and CDR2 YYNGEE. The CDR3 loop spans 14 amino acids. Trimming shortened V by 0 bases and J by 7 bases, and 10 bases separated the two germline ends. The DNA for the CDR3 is TGTGCCAGCAGCGTAGAACAGGACAGTGAAAAACTGTTTTTT. This sequence encodes CASSVEQDSEKLFF. Drawing the rest from reference TRBV9 and TRBJ1-4, the complete variable domain is DSGVTQTPKHLITATGQRVTLRCSPRSGDLSVYWYQQSLDQGLQFLIQYYNGEERAKGNILERFSAQQFPDLHSELNLSSLELGDSALYFCASSVEQDSEKLFFGSGTQLSVL.

The J gene is TRBJ1-1, the V gene TRBV6-1; D might be TRBD1 (5 bases). Germline values: CDR1 MNHNS, CDR2 SASEGT. Trimming cost V 10 bases and J 4 bases, with 19 bases left between them. The CDR3 sequence is 14 residues long. The CDR3 coding sequence is TGTGCCACGCATTCCGACAGATTATCCACTGAAGCTTTCTTT. It is translated as CATHSDRLSTEAFF.

In this sample, this clonotype turned up many times. V and J are TRBV6-1 and TRBJ1-1, with a possible D match to TRBD1 (5 bases). The germline gives CDR1 MNHNS, CDR2 SASEGT. This CDR3 spans 13 amino acids. With 7 bases removed from V and 4 bases from J, the gap between germline ends came to 13 bases. In nucleotides, the CDR3 is TGTGCCAGCATTTTACAGGCGCGCACTGAAGCTTTCTTT. It is translated as CASILQARTEAFF.

This clonotype was recorded many times. The CDR3 spells CASETGDSNQPQHF. Written as DNA, the CDR3 is TGTGCCAGCGAGACAGGGGATAGCAATCAGCCCCAGCATTTT. The V gene is TRBV2, the J gene TRBJ1-5; 8 positions match TRBD1. This CDR3 has 14 amino acids. Germline V gene sequence: CDR1 SNHLY, CDR2 FYNNEI. V lost 8 bases to trimming and J lost 0 bases; unmatched junction nucleotides: 3.

This clonotype showed up many times. V and J are TRBV28 and TRBJ2-2, with D uncertain. The CDR3 contains 12 residues. Trimming shortened V by 6 bases and J by 7 bases, and 9 bases separated the two germline ends. Germline V gene data show CDR1 as MDHEN and CDR2 as SYDVKM. The CDR3 sequence is CASSLGIGELFF. The CDR3 DNA sequence: TGTGCCAGCAGCTTAGGTATCGGGGAGCTGTTTTTT.

This clonotype was found many times. The chain combines TRBV11-2 with TRBJ2-5; the D is unclear. The V and J ends lost 4 bases and 3 bases respectively, with 12 bases between them. Per germline, CDR1 SGHAT and CDR2 FQNNGV. The CDR3 is 14 residues long. CDR3 DNA: TGTGCCAGCAGCTCCCGTCGGTTTAAAGAGACCCAGTACTTC. Amino acid sequence: CASSSRRFKETQYF. The full variable domain, completed using reference TRBV11-2 and TRBJ2-5, is EAGVAQSPRYKIIEKRQSVAFWCNPISGHATLYWYQQILGQGPKLLIQFQNNGVVDDSQLPKDRFSAERLKGVDSTLKIQPAKLEDSAVYLCASSSRRFKETQYFGPGTRLLVL.

The sample holds a few counts of this clonotype. The J gene is TRBJ1-4, the V gene TRBV7-9; 9 bases are shared with TRBD1. The germline V gene encodes CDR1 SEHNR and CDR2 FQNEAQ (reference sequence). J lost 8 bases, V lost 4 bases, and 8 bases had no gene match. The CDR3 extends over 15 amino acids. In DNA form, the CDR3 reads TGTGCCAGCAGCTCTCCGGACAGGGGCAAGGAAAAACTGTTTTTT. Translation: CASSSPDRGKEKLFF.

The genes are TRBV15 and TRBJ2-7; tentative D call: TRBD1 (5 bases). The V end was cut by 0 bases, the J end by 3 bases, with 12 bases between. Per the germline V gene, CDR1 is LNHNV and CDR2 is YYDKDF (reference sequence). The CDR3 totals 15 residues. The CDR3 is CATSRDQGSVYEQYF. The CDR3 coding sequence is TGTGCCACCAGCAGAGATCAGGGTAGTGTCTACGAGCAGTACTTC.

This clonotype has just a few counts. J is TRBJ1-1 and V is TRBV30, with D unresolved. There are 12 residues in the CDR3. Trimming pared 1 base from V and 1 base from J, leaving 4 bases between. Per the germline V gene, CDR1 is GTSNPN and CDR2 is SVGIG (reference sequence). The CDR3 protein is CAWSGANTEAFF. The CDR3 DNA reads as TGTGCCTGGAGTGGGGCGAACACTGAAGCTTTCTTT.

This clonotype occurred a few times. V is TRBV6-1 and J is TRBJ1-1, with D tentatively TRBD1 (5 bases). The V gene's germline CDR1 is MNHNS and CDR2 SASEGT. This CDR3 comprises 16 residues. Deletions cut 6 bases from V and 1 base from J, with 18 bases between. CDR3 protein: CASSFIDRTSNTEAFF. CDR3 coding DNA: TGTGCCAGCAGCTTTATTGACAGAACCTCGAACACTGAAGCTTTCTTT.

The V and J genes are TRBV11-2 and TRBJ2-2; 8 bases match TRBD2. Germline V lookup: CDR1 SGHAT, CDR2 FQNNGV. The CDR3 sequence is 16 residues long. V trimming: 1 base; J trimming: 6 bases; junction bases outside the gene matches: 7. The CDR3 sequence: CASSLGSGLGAGELFF. CDR3 nucleotides: TGTGCCAGCAGCTTAGGATCGGGACTAGGGGCCGGGGAGCTGTTTTTT.

This clonotype has a count of ten or more. The chain combines TRBV20-1 with TRBJ1-4; D ambiguous. CDR1 and CDR2 from the germline V gene are DFQATT and SNEGSKA (reference sequence). V was trimmed by 5 bases and J by 5 bases, leaving 15 bases between them. CDR3 length equals 14 residues. This CDR3 reads CSAFAPTGNEKLFF. The DNA for the CDR3 is TGCAGTGCTTTCGCTCCGACGGGGAATGAAAAACTGTTTTTT.

V is TRBV20-1 and J is TRBJ2-7; 7 nucleotides agree with TRBD1. Germline CDR1 DFQATT, CDR2 SNEGSKA (reference sequence). V was pared by 1 base and J by 6 bases, with 9 bases of the junction left unmatched. CDR3 length equals 14 residues. CDR3 DNA: TGCAGTGCTAGAGTCAAGGGCTACAGGGGCGAGCAGTACTTC. Translating it yields CSARVKGYRGEQYF.

This chain uses TRBV5-6 with TRBJ2-7, with 10 bases lining up with TRBD2. With 1 base clipped from V and 5 bases from J, the junction kept 3 bases outside the gene matches. Germline-derived CDR1 and CDR2 are SGHDT and YYEEEE. This CDR3 comprises 14 residues. CDR3 sequence: CASSLFSGRNEQYF. CDR3 sequence (DNA): TGTGCCAGCAGCTTGTTTAGCGGGAGGAACGAGCAGTACTTC.

The chain carries TRBV28 and TRBJ1-1; TRBD1 agrees at 7 bases. CDR1 and CDR2 (germline): MDHEN, SYDVKM. After removal of 5 bases from V and 3 bases from J, the junction contained 9 bases not matched to a gene. The CDR3 runs to 15 residues. In DNA, the CDR3 is TGTGCCAGCAGTAAGCCAGGGGGAGTGTACACTGAAGCTTTCTTT. Protein: CASSKPGGVYTEAFF.

This clonotype was found many times. The CDR3 loop reads CASSPSPGGRSYGYTF. The CDR3, as DNA: TGTGCCAGCAGTCCCTCCCCCGGGGGGCGCAGCTATGGCTACACCTTC. J is TRBJ1-2 and V is TRBV2; a possible D gene is TRBD1 (6 bases). CDR1 and CDR2 from the germline V gene are SNHLY and FYNNEI. Trimming took off 5 bases at V and 4 bases at J, with 20 bases between the two ends. This CDR3 is 16 amino acids long.

The chain recombines TRBV15 with TRBJ1-3, with D perhaps matching TRBD1 (5 bases). Trimming took off 3 bases at V and 4 bases at J, with 10 bases between the two ends. Per the germline V gene, CDR1 is LNHNV and CDR2 is YYDKDF (reference sequence). This CDR3 is built from 14 residues. The CDR3 DNA follows: TGTGCCACCAGCAGGAGGGGTTCAGGAAACACCATATATTTT. It codes for CATSRRGSGNTIYF.

Comments on this clonotype: A clone one base away is much larger, so this may be a read error. This chain joins TRBV6-1 and TRBJ1-4; D uncertain. The CDR3 is 14 amino acids. CDR1 and CDR2 (germline): MNHNS, SASEGT. The V end was cut by 2 bases, the J end by 4 bases, with 8 bases between. This chain's CDR3 is CASSEQDRNEKLFF. DNA for the CDR3: TGTGCCAGCAGTGAACAGGATCGTAATGAAAAACTGTTTTTT.

V is TRBV30 and J is TRBJ1-1; D not certain. The V and J ends lost 5 bases and 6 bases respectively, with 28 bases between them. This CDR3 is built from 17 residues. Germline V gene sequence: CDR1 GTSNPN, CDR2 SVGIG (reference sequence). Here the CDR3 reads CAWLRVTWRGRTAEAFF. The CDR3 region has the DNA TGTGCCTGGCTGAGGGTTACCTGGAGAGGGAGGACCGCTGAAGCTTTCTTT.

This clonotype was found once. A much larger clone differs from this one at a single base, so this may be a read error. This chain connects TRBV6-4 to TRBJ2-5; 8 bases match TRBD1. J was trimmed by 5 bases and V by 5 bases; bases with no gene match: 13. Germline V gene lookup returns CDR1 MRHNA and CDR2 SNTAGT. This CDR3 is built from 16 residues. In DNA, the CDR3 is TGTGCCAGCAGTCCCACCAGGACAGGGTTAGCGGAGACCCAGTACTTC. Translated: CASSPTRTGLAETQYF.

This clonotype was detected many times. The V and J genes are TRBV28 and TRBJ1-1; D may be TRBD1 (6 bases). Germline V CDR1 and CDR2: MDHEN, SYDVKM. CDR3 length equals 13 residues. Trimming took 6 bases from V and 1 from J, leaving 9 bases between them. DNA of the CDR3: TGTGCCAGCAGCTTCAGGGGGAACACTGAAGCTTTCTTT. Its translation is CASSFRGNTEAFF.

Regarding this clonotype: A much more abundant neighbour one base away suggests this may be a read error. The chain recombines TRBV5-5 with TRBJ2-4, with D possibly being TRBD1 or TRBD2 (5 bases each). There are 15 residues in the CDR3. Germline lookup yields CDR1 SGHKS and CDR2 YYEKEE (reference sequence). CDR3 residues: CVSSRGRELKNIQYF. The CDR3 nucleotides are TGTGTCAGCAGCCGGGGCAGGGAACTCAAAAACATTCAGTACTTC.

This clonotype appeared a few times. This chain joins TRBV19 and TRBJ2-6, with no clear D. V lost 3 bases, J lost 4 bases, and 4 bases lay in between. Germline lookup yields CDR1 LNHDA and CDR2 SQIVND (reference sequence). The CDR3 runs to 13 residues. This CDR3 reads CASSILGANVLTF. The DNA for the CDR3 is TGTGCCAGTAGTATTTTGGGGGCCAACGTCCTGACTTTC.

This clonotype was detected many times. The rearrangement joins TRBV12-3 or TRBV12-4 to TRBJ2-7; D ambiguous. V dropped 8 bases and J dropped 7 bases, with 9 bases sitting between them. CDR3 length: 10 amino acids. The CDR3 bases are TGTGCCAGCGGTTCGAAGGAGCAGTACTTC. Its translation is CASGSKEQYF.